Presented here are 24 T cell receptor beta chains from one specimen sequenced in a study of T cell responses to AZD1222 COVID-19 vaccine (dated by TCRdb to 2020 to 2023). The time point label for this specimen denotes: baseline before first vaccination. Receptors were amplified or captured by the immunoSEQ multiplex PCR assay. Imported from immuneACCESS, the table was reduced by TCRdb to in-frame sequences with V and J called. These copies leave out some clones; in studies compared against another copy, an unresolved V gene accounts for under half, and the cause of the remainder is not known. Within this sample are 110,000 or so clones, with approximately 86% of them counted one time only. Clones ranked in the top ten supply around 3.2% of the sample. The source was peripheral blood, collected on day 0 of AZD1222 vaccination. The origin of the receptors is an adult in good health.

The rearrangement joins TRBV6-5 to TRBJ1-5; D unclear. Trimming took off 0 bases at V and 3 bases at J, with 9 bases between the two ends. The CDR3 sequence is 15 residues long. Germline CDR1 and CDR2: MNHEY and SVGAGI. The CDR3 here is CASSYSDAVNQPQHF. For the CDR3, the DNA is TGTGCCAGCAGTTACTCCGACGCAGTCAATCAGCCCCAGCATTTT.

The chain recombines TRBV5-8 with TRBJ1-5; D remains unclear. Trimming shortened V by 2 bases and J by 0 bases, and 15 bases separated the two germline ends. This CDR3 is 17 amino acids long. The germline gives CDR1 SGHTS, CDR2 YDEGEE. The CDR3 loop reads CASSLGHSFGSNQPQHF. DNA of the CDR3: TGTGCCAGCAGCTTAGGTCACTCCTTTGGTAGCAATCAGCCCCAGCATTTT.

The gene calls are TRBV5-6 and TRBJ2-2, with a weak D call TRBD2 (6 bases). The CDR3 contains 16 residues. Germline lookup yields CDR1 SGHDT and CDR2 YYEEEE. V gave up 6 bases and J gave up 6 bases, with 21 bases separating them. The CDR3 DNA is TGTGCCAGCACCCCAGGAGGGCGGGTGGCCCCCGGGGAGCTGTTTTTT. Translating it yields CASTPGGRVAPGELFF.

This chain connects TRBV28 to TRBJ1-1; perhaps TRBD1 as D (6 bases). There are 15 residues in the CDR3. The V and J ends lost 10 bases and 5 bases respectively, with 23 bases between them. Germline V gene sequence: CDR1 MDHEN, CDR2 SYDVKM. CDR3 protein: CATDPTQAGVTEAFF. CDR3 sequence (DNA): TGTGCCACCGACCCGACCCAGGCAGGGGTTACTGAAGCTTTCTTT. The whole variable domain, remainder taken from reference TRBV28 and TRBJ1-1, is DVKVTQSSRYLVKRTGEKVFLECVQDMDHENMFWYRQDPGLGLRLIYFSYDVKMKEKGDIPEGYSVSREKKERFSLILESASTNQTSMYLCATDPTQAGVTEAFFGQGTRLTVV.

CDR3 nucleotide sequence: TGTGCCATCACCTTCGGACAGGGAAGCTCGTGGGGCTACACCTTC. Its translation is CAITFGQGSSWGYTF. This chain joins TRBV10-3 and TRBJ1-2; 8 nucleotides match TRBD1. This CDR3 spans 15 amino acids. The J segment lost 8 bases and the V segment lost 7 bases, leaving 15 bases of the junction unmatched. The V gene's germline CDR1 is ENHRY and CDR2 SYGVKD.

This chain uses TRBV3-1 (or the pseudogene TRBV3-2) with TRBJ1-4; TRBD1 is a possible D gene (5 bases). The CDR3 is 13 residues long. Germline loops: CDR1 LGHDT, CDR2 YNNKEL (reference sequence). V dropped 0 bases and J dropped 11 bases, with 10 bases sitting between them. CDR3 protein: CASSQEGVRKLFF. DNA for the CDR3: TGTGCCAGCAGCCAAGAGGGGGTGAGGAAACTGTTTTTT.

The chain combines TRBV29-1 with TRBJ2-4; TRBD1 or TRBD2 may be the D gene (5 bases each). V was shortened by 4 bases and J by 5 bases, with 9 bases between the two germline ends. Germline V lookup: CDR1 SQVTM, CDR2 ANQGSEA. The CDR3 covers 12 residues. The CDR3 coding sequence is TGCAGCGTTGGTCAGGGAGAAAACATTCAGTACTTC. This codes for CSVGQGENIQYF.

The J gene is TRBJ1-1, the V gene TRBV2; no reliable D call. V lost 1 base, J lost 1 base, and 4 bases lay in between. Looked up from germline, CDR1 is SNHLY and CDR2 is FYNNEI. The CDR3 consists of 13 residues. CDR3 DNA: TGTGCCAGCAGTGAAGAGGGGAACACTGAAGCTTTCTTT. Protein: CASSEEGNTEAFF.

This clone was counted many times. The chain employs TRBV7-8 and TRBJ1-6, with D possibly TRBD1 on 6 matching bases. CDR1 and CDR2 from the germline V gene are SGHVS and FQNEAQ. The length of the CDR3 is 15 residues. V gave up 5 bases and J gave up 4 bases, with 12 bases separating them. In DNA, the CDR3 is TGTGCCAGCAGCCATGGACAGCCTTATAATTCACCCCTCCACTTT. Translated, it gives CASSHGQPYNSPLHF.

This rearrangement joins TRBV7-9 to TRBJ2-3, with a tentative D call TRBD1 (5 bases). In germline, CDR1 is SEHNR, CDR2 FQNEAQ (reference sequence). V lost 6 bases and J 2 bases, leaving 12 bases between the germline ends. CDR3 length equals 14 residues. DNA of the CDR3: TGTGCCAGCAGGCCGGACACGAACACAGATACGCAGTATTTT. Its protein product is CASRPDTNTDTQYF. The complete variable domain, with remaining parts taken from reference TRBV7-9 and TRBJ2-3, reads DTGVSQNPRHKITKRGQNVTFRCDPISEHNRLYWYRQTLGQGPEFLTYFQNEAQLEKSRLLSDRFSAERPKGSFSTLEIQRTEQGDSAMYLCASRPDTNTDTQYFGPGTRLTVL.

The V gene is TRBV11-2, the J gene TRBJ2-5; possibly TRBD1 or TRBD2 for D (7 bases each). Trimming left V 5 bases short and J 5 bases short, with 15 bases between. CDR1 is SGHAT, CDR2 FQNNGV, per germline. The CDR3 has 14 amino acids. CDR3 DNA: TGTGCCAGCAGCGTCAGGGGGGGCGGGGAGACCCAGTACTTC. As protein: CASSVRGGGETQYF.

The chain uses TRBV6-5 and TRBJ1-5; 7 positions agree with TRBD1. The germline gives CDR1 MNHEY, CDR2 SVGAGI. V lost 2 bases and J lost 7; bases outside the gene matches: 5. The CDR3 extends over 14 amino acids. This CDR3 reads CASSYDRDTQPQHF. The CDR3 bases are TGTGCCAGCAGTTACGACAGGGACACCCAGCCCCAGCATTTT.

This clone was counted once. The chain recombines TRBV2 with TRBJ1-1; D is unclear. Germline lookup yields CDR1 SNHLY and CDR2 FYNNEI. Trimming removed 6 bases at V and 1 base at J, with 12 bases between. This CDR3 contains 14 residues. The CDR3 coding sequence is TGTGCCAGCAGCGGTCGGGGTGGGAACACTGAAGCTTTCTTT. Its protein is CASSGRGGNTEAFF. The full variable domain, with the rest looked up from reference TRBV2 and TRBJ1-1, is EPEVTQTPSHQVTQMGQEVILRCVPISNHLYFYWYRQILGQKVEFLVSFYNNEISEKSEIFDDQFSVERPDGSNFTLKIRSTKLEDSAMYFCASSGRGGNTEAFFGQGTRLTVV.

Here the CDR3 reads CASSLGPDQPQHF. CDR3 in DNA: TGTGCCAGCAGCTTGGGTCCGGATCAGCCCCAGCATTTT. The chain combines TRBV7-2 with TRBJ1-5; no reliable D call. CDR3 size: 13 residues. Germline CDR1 reads SGHTA; CDR2 reads FQGNSA. Between the trimmed V and J ends, which lost 3 bases and 5 bases, there was a span of 8 bases.

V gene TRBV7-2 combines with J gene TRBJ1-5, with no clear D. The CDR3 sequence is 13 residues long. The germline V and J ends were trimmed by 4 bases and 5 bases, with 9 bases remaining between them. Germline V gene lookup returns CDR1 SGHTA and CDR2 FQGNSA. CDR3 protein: CASSSQWDQPQHF. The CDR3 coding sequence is TGTGCCAGCAGCTCCCAGTGGGATCAGCCCCAGCATTTT.

The CDR3 reads CAISESIGRGQLSAGQYF. CDR3 coding DNA: TGTGCCATCAGTGAGTCGATAGGAAGGGGACAGCTTTCCGCCGGGCAGTACTTC. The chain joins TRBV10-3 to TRBJ2-7; TRBD1 aligns across 7 bases. Germline V gene sequence: CDR1 ENHRY, CDR2 SYGVKD. The CDR3 runs 18 residues. J lost 9 bases, V lost 0 bases, and 20 bases had no gene match.

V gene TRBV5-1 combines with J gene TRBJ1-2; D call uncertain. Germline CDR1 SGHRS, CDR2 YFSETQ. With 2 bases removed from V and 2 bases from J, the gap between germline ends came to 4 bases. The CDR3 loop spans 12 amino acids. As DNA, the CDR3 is TGCGCCAGCAGCTTACAAAACTATGGCTACACCTTC. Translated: CASSLQNYGYTF. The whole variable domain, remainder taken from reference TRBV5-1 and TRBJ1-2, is KAGVTQTPRYLIKTRGQQVTLSCSPISGHRSVSWYQQTPGQGLQFLFEYFSETQRNKGNFPGRFSGRQFSNSRSEMNVSTLELGDSALYLCASSLQNYGYTFGSGTRLTVV.

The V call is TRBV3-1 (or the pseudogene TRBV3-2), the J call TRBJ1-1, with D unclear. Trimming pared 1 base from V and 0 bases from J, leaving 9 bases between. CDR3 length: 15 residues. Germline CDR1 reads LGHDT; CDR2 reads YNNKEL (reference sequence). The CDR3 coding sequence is TGTGCCAGCAGCCAAGGGGAAGTCATGAACACTGAAGCTTTCTTT. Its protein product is CASSQGEVMNTEAFF.

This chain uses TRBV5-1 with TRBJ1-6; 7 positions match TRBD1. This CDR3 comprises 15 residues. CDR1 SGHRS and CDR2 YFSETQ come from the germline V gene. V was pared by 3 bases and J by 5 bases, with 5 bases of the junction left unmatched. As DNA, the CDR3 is TGCGCCAGCAGCTCAGGGGGGCAGAATAATTCACCCCTCCACTTT. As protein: CASSSGGQNNSPLHF.

CDR3 bases: TGCGCCAGCAGCTTGGGTTTGAAGATCCCAAAAGCTTTCTTT. Protein product: CASSLGLKIPKAFF. V usage is TRBV5-1 and J usage is TRBJ1-1; D unresolved. Trimming left V 0 bases short and J 9 bases short, with 15 bases between. The CDR3 length is 14 residues. Germline V gives CDR1 SGHRS, CDR2 YFSETQ. The full variable domain, completed using reference TRBV5-1 and TRBJ1-1, is KAGVTQTPRYLIKTRGQQVTLSCSPISGHRSVSWYQQTPGQGLQFLFEYFSETQRNKGNFPGRFSGRQFSNSRSEMNVSTLELGDSALYLCASSLGLKIPKAFFGQGTRLTVV.

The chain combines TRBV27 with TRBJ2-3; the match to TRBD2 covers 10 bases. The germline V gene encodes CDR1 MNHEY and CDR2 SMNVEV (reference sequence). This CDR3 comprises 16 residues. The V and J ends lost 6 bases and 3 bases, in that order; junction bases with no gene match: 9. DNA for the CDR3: TGTGCCAGCAGCCAACGGCTAGCGGGGGAAACAGATACGCAGTATTTT. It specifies CASSQRLAGETDTQYF.

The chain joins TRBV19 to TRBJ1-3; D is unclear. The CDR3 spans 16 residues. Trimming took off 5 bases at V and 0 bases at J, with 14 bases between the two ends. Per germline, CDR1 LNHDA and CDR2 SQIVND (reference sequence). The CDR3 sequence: CASSGLGPSSGNTIYF. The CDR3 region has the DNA TGTGCCAGTAGTGGGTTAGGACCGAGCTCTGGAAACACCATATATTTT.

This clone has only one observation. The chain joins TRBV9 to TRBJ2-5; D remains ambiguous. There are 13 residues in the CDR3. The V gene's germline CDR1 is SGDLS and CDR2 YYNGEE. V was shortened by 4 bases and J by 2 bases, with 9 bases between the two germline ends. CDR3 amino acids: CASSPSDQETQYF. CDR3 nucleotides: TGTGCCAGCAGCCCTAGTGATCAAGAGACCCAGTACTTC.

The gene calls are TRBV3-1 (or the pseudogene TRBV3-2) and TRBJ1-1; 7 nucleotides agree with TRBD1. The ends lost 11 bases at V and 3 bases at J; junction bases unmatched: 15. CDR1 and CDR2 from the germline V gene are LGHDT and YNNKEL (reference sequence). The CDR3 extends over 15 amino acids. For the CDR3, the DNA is TGTGCCGCGCGACAGGGTGATTCAACGCACACTGAAGCTTTCTTT. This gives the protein CAARQGDSTHTEAFF.